This T cell receptor beta chain was observed in a study of human thymus T cells. Study outcomes and limitations: Repertoires sampled from thymus and blood appeared biased in V and J gene usage. Related work showed strongly overlapping thymic repertoires across unrelated individuals.

The assay was immunoSEQ multiplex PCR, and TCRdb's table has in-frame clones only and misses some. The data contain some 80,000 clones, roughly 96% of them singletons. Thymic resections from corrective heart surgery supplied the tissue. It was healthy Finnish infants having corrective surgery for congenital heart defects who were the donors. On this clone itself: As yet, its antigen is unknown.

Sequencing input: thymus tissue. This TCR came from a boy under two years old with a congenital heart defect but otherwise immunologically healthy.

CDR3 sequence (DNA): TGTGCCAGCAGACACGGACTCTACGAGCAGTACTTC. The encoded protein is CASRHGLYEQYF. This chain uses TRBV5-6 with TRBJ2-7, with a tentative D call TRBD2 (5 bases). The CDR3 spans 12 residues. The germline CDR1 and CDR2 sequences are SGHDT and YYEEEE. V lost 5 bases and J lost 3, with 9 bases in between.